A single sample gave rise to the 31 T cell receptor beta chains below, sequenced in a study of CD8 T cells in Susac syndrome. When the RNA was reverse transcribed, random hexamers were used with an input of roughly 0.5 to 1 ug. TCRdb re-derived calls from the immunoSEQ multiplex PCR reads in MiXCR, one entry per CDR3 protein. The sample includes over 130,000 distinct CDR3 sequences, around 96% of them seen just once. Sequencing was carried out using CD4+ T cells from PBMCs. These receptor sequences come from a human donor with multiple sclerosis.

This chain connects TRBV2 to TRBJ2-3; TRBD2 aligns across 9 bases. CDR1 is SNHLY and CDR2 is FYNNEI in the germline V gene. This CDR3 is built from 15 residues. The ends lost 7 bases at V and 4 bases at J; junction bases unmatched: 9. In DNA, the CDR3 is TGTGCCAGCACCGCCCTCGGCGGGAGGGCAGATACGCAGTATTTT. Its protein is CASTALGGRADTQYF.

CDR3: CASSVAGQGLAKNIQYF. The CDR3 nucleotides read TGTGCCAGCAGCGTAGCGGGACAGGGACTAGCCAAAAACATTCAGTACTTC. This rearrangement joins TRBV9 to TRBJ2-4; 9 bases match TRBD1. The ends lost 0 bases at V and 0 bases at J; junction bases unmatched: 4. The CDR3 has 17 amino acids. Germline V gene sequence: CDR1 SGDLS, CDR2 YYNGEE.

The V call is TRBV5-1, the J call TRBJ2-1, with TRBD2 matching 12 bases. The germline V gene encodes CDR1 SGHRS and CDR2 YFSETQ. V gave up 3 bases and J gave up 4 bases; unmatched junction bases: 8. This CDR3 is 17 amino acids long. The CDR3 DNA sequence: TGCGCCAGCAGCTGGATGCCGACTAGCGGGAGTTACAATGAGCAGTTCTTC. It yields the protein CASSWMPTSGSYNEQFF.

The rearrangement links TRBV9 to TRBJ1-4; 7 bases agree with TRBD1. Germline trimming cut 7 bases from V and 0 bases from J; bases unmatched to any gene: 9. Germline V gene sequence: CDR1 SGDLS, CDR2 YYNGEE. The CDR3 sequence is 16 residues long. The chain's CDR3 is CASGTGQLATNEKLFF. The CDR3 DNA is TGTGCCAGCGGCACGGGACAGCTTGCAACTAATGAAAAACTGTTTTTT.

V is TRBV2 and J is TRBJ2-3, with D perhaps being TRBD1 or TRBD2 (5 bases each). Germline values: CDR1 SNHLY, CDR2 FYNNEI. The CDR3 length is 14 residues. Trimming removed 7 bases from V and 2 bases from J, with 13 bases in between. The CDR3 nucleotides are TGTGCCAGCACCGTACAGGAGGTCACAGATACGCAGTATTTT. It codes for CASTVQEVTDTQYF.

This clonotype came up once. The gene calls are TRBV12-3 or TRBV12-4 and TRBJ2-2, with 9 nucleotides matching TRBD1. This CDR3 is built from 13 residues. Trimming removed 6 bases from V and 9 bases from J; junction bases left unmatched: 5. In nucleotides, the CDR3 is TGTGCCAGCAGGACCGGGACAGGGCGGGAGCTGTTTTTT. Amino acids: CASRTGTGRELFF.

The rearrangement links TRBV20-1 to TRBJ2-7; D might be TRBD1 (6 bases). The V end was cut by 5 bases, the J end by 2 bases, with 13 bases between. This CDR3 spans 13 amino acids. Per the germline V gene, CDR1 is DFQATT and CDR2 is SNEGSKA (reference sequence). The CDR3 nucleotides read TGCAGTGCTGCCGACAGGTGGACCTACGAGCAGTACTTC. The encoded protein is CSAADRWTYEQYF.

This chain connects TRBV9 to TRBJ2-3, with TRBD1 matching over 9 bases. Looked up from germline, CDR1 is SGDLS and CDR2 is YYNGEE. J lost 4 bases, V lost 4 bases, and 4 bases had no gene match. This CDR3 comprises 14 residues. The CDR3 here is CASSIRTGADTQYF. The DNA of the CDR3 is TGTGCCAGCAGCATACGGACAGGGGCAGATACGCAGTATTTT.

The chain couples TRBV5-1 to TRBJ2-1, with 7 bases fitting TRBD1. Germline lookup yields CDR1 SGHRS and CDR2 YFSETQ. This CDR3 spans 15 amino acids. Germline trimming cut 4 bases from V and 4 bases from J; bases unmatched to any gene: 8. Here the CDR3 reads CASSLIPGQYNEQFF. CDR3 sequence (DNA): TGCGCCAGCAGCCTTATTCCGGGACAGTACAATGAGCAGTTCTTC.

V is TRBV6-5 and J is TRBJ1-2; 8 nucleotides agree with TRBD1. Trimming removed 6 bases from V and 8 bases from J; junction bases left unmatched: 5. Germline CDR1 reads MNHEY; CDR2 reads SVGAGI. CDR3 size: 12 residues. The CDR3 protein is CASRPTGEGYTF. The CDR3 nucleotides read TGTGCCAGCAGACCGACAGGGGAGGGCTACACCTTC.

This chain joins TRBV12-3 or TRBV12-4 and TRBJ1-5; D remains unclear. V gave up 3 bases and J gave up 0 bases, with 9 bases separating them. The CDR3 covers 15 residues. CDR3 amino acids: CASSFGVPSNQPQHF. The CDR3 DNA is TGTGCCAGCAGTTTTGGGGTGCCTAGCAATCAGCCCCAGCATTTT.

This chain uses TRBV5-6 with TRBJ2-5; D uncertain. V dropped 2 bases and J dropped 3 bases, with 5 bases sitting between them. Germline V gene data show CDR1 as SGHDT and CDR2 as YYEEEE. The CDR3 extends over 12 amino acids. CDR3 nucleotide sequence: TGTGCCAGCAGCTTCCTGGAAGAGACCCAGTACTTC. Translating it yields CASSFLEETQYF.

V is TRBV20-1 and J is TRBJ2-1; TRBD2 matches 8 bases. This CDR3 contains 15 residues. V trimming: 5 bases; J trimming: 0 bases; junction bases outside the gene matches: 6. Germline V CDR1 and CDR2: DFQATT, SNEGSKA (reference sequence). The CDR3 nucleotides read TGCAGTGCTTATAGCGGGGATCACTCCTACAATGAGCAGTTCTTC. Its protein product is CSAYSGDHSYNEQFF.

The V and J genes are TRBV29-1 and TRBJ2-3; D is uncertain. Germline values: CDR1 SQVTM, CDR2 ANQGSEA. V gave up 6 bases and J gave up 2 bases, with 12 bases separating them. This CDR3 spans 13 amino acids. CDR3 coding DNA: TGCAGCGTGAGGACGGGTCCCACAGATACGCAGTATTTT. Its translation is CSVRTGPTDTQYF.

The chain is built from TRBV29-1 and TRBJ2-5; D tentatively fits TRBD1 or TRBD2 (5 bases each). The germline V gene has CDR1 SQVTM and CDR2 ANQGSEA. The CDR3 has 12 residues. V lost 4 bases and J 5 bases, leaving 11 bases between the germline ends. CDR3 sequence (DNA): TGCAGCGTTGTATGGGGCGGGGAGACCCAGTACTTC. Residues: CSVVWGGETQYF.

The chain recombines TRBV7-2 with TRBJ2-1; maybe TRBD1 (5 bases). Germline-derived CDR1 and CDR2 are SGHTA and FQGNSA. Trimming took off 0 bases at V and 0 bases at J, with 12 bases between the two ends. The CDR3 sequence is 17 residues long. The CDR3: CASSLAVGPSSYNEQFF. DNA of the CDR3: TGTGCCAGCAGCTTAGCTGTGGGGCCAAGCTCCTACAATGAGCAGTTCTTC.

This sequence joins TRBV20-1 and TRBJ1-1; D not resolved. This CDR3 has 11 residues. Trimming left V 0 bases short and J 6 bases short, with 5 bases between. Germline loops: CDR1 DFQATT, CDR2 SNEGSKA (reference sequence). The CDR3 region has the DNA TGCAGTGCTAGAGACCCCCCTGAAGCTTTCTTT. Translation gives CSARDPPEAFF.

The chain has TRBV4-3 and TRBJ2-2; 7 bases map to TRBD1. This CDR3 spans 16 amino acids. Looked up from germline, CDR1 is LGHNA and CDR2 is YSLEER. V lost 3 bases, J lost 6 bases, and 10 bases stayed unmatched. The CDR3 region has the DNA TGCGCCAGCAGCCACCTGGGACAGAGAGAGTCCGGGGAGCTGTTTTTT. Translating gives CASSHLGQRESGELFF.

V usage is TRBV15 and J usage is TRBJ1-4, with unresolved D. Germline V gene lookup returns CDR1 LNHNV and CDR2 YYDKDF (reference sequence). The CDR3 totals 16 residues. V was pared by 1 base and J by 5 bases, with 14 bases between. The CDR3 DNA reads TGTGCCACCAGCAGAGCTAAACAGAAACTGAATGAAAAACTGTTTTTT. Amino acid sequence: CATSRAKQKLNEKLFF. The entire variable domain, with the rest obtained from reference TRBV15 and TRBJ1-4, is as follows: DAMVIQNPRYQVTQFGKPVTLSCSQTLNHNVMYWYQQKSSQAPKLLFHYYDKDFNNEADTPDNFQSRRPNTSFCFLDIRSPGLGDTAMYLCATSRAKQKLNEKLFFGSGTQLSVL.

The chain uses TRBV6-1 and TRBJ2-2; D is ambiguous. The germline CDR1 and CDR2 sequences are MNHNS and SASEGT. Trimming pared 7 bases from V and 8 bases from J, leaving 17 bases between. The CDR3 has 14 residues. The CDR3 nucleotides read TGTGCCAGCAAGGTTCTCTGGAGTGAAGGGGAGCTGTTTTTT. As protein: CASKVLWSEGELFF.

V usage is TRBV18 and J usage is TRBJ2-7; 10 bases agree with TRBD1. CDR3 size: 16 residues. With 2 bases clipped from V and 2 bases from J, the junction kept 6 bases outside the gene matches. CDR1 KGHSH and CDR2 LQKENI come from the germline V gene. The CDR3 DNA is TGTGCCAGCTCACCAAGAGGGACAGGGGAGACCTACGAGCAGTACTTC. Amino acid sequence: CASSPRGTGETYEQYF.

Remarks on this clonotype: At one end the junction does not follow the germline gene, possibly because of a read error. The rearrangement links TRBV20-1 to TRBJ1-2, with TRBD1 matching over 10 bases. CDR1 DFQATT and CDR2 SNEGSKA come from the germline V gene (reference sequence). This CDR3 has 15 amino acids. CDR3 loop: CSARDPGQGMRGYTF. CDR3 nucleotide sequence: TGCAGTGCTCGAGACCCGGGACAGGGGATGAGAGGCTACACCTTC.

The V call is TRBV29-1, the J call TRBJ2-7, with D unresolved. The length of the CDR3 is 14 residues. V was shortened by 7 bases and J by 2 bases, with 18 bases between the two germline ends. Germline-derived CDR1 and CDR2 are SQVTM and ANQGSEA. In nucleotides, the CDR3 is TGCAGCGCCAGCAAGGGCAGTCAAGCCTACGAGCAGTACTTC. Protein: CSASKGSQAYEQYF.

This chain uses TRBV6-6 with TRBJ2-7; unclear D gene. This CDR3 has 13 residues. The germline gives CDR1 MNHNY, CDR2 SVGAGI (reference sequence). Trimming pared 0 bases from V and 8 bases from J, leaving 11 bases between. The CDR3, as DNA: TGTGCCAGCAGTTACTCAGATCTGGGGAAGCAGTACTTC. Its translation: CASSYSDLGKQYF.

The rearrangement joins TRBV5-6 to TRBJ1-1; D perhaps matches TRBD1 (5 bases). CDR1 and CDR2 (germline): SGHDT, YYEEEE. The V end was cut by 1 base, the J end by 3 bases, with 13 bases between. This CDR3 spans 15 amino acids. CDR3: CASSLLPGTDTEAFF. In nucleotides, the CDR3 is TGTGCCAGCAGCTTGCTCCCGGGGACGGACACTGAAGCTTTCTTT.

This chain joins TRBV15 and TRBJ2-7; no clear D gene. The CDR3 contains 13 residues. Germline-derived CDR1 and CDR2 are LNHNV and YYDKDF (reference sequence). Trimming took 0 bases from V and 2 from J, leaving 5 bases between them. The CDR3 region is CATSREVAYEQYF. In nucleotides, the CDR3 is TGTGCCACCAGCAGAGAGGTCGCCTACGAGCAGTACTTC.

The chain recombines TRBV13 with TRBJ2-7; 7 bases align to TRBD2. Trimming removed 6 bases from V and 2 bases from J; junction bases left unmatched: 10. The V gene's germline CDR1 is PRHDT and CDR2 FYEKMQ (reference sequence). CDR3 size: 15 residues. Written as DNA, the CDR3 is TGTGCCAGCAGTAAGAAAGCGGGAATCGCCTACGAGCAGTACTTC. Its translation: CASSKKAGIAYEQYF.

This clonotype was seen a single time. V usage is TRBV30 and J usage is TRBJ1-6; D is possibly TRBD1 (5 bases). The V gene's germline CDR1 is GTSNPN and CDR2 SVGIG (reference sequence). V gave up 2 bases and J gave up 9 bases, with 17 bases separating them. The CDR3 sequence is 15 residues long. The CDR3 DNA sequence: TGTGCCTGGAGTAGGTGGGGCGATGAGGGTTCACCCCTCCACTTT. This sequence encodes CAWSRWGDEGSPLHF.

The CDR3 nucleotides read TGTGCCAGTAAGACTAGCGGGAGGGCGTTCGAGCAGTACTTC. This codes for CASKTSGRAFEQYF. The chain uses TRBV19 and TRBJ2-7; TRBD2 matches 14 bases. The germline V gene encodes CDR1 LNHDA and CDR2 SQIVND (reference sequence). This CDR3 is built from 14 residues. V was clipped by 7 bases and J by 6 bases; unmatched bases: 5. Based on the CDR3 plus reference TRBV19 and TRBJ2-7, the full variable domain is DGGITQSPKYLFRKEGQNVTLSCEQNLNHDAMYWYRQDPGQGLRLIYYSQIVNDFQKGDIAEGYSVSREKKESFPLTVTSAQKNPTAFYLCASKTSGRAFEQYFGPGTRLTVT.

This clonotype was observed once. The chain is built from TRBV29-1 and TRBJ1-4, with TRBD1 as a possible D gene (5 bases). V lost 6 bases to trimming and J lost 6 bases, with 20 bases between them. The CDR3 is made up of 15 amino acids. CDR1 is SQVTM and CDR2 is ANQGSEA in the germline V gene. CDR3 loop: CSVGNRGGVYEKLFF. The CDR3 DNA is TGCAGCGTCGGAAACCGGGGGGGAGTTTATGAAAAACTGTTTTTT. The full variable domain, completed using reference TRBV29-1 and TRBJ1-4, is SAVISQKPSRDICQRGTSLTIQCQVDSQVTMMFWYRQQPGQSLTLIATANQGSEATYESGFVIDKFPISRPNLTFSTLTVSNMSPEDSSIYLCSVGNRGGVYEKLFFGSGTQLSVL.

The chain has TRBV20-1 and TRBJ2-1; D possibly corresponds to TRBD2 (5 bases). The V and J ends lost 0 bases and 8 bases respectively, with 23 bases between them. The CDR3 contains 17 residues. Looked up from germline, CDR1 is DFQATT and CDR2 is SNEGSKA (reference sequence). DNA for the CDR3: TGCAGTGCTAGAGATTGGGCCCCCGGGGTGACCGCGGATGAGCAGTTCTTC. Translation: CSARDWAPGVTADEQFF.